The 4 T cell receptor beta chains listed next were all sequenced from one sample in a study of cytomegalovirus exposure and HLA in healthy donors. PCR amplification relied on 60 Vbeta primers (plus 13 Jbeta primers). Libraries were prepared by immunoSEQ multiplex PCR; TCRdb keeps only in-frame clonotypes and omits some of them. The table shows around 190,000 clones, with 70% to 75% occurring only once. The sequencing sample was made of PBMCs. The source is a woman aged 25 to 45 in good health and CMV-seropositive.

The CDR3 coding sequence is TGTGCCAGTAGTACCACCCCCGGGACAGGGGGTGAAAAACTGTTTTTT. This translates into CASSTTPGTGGEKLFF. The gene calls are TRBV19 and TRBJ1-4; 11 bases are shared with TRBD1. V shed 4 bases, J shed 7 bases, and the junction held 8 bases outside the gene matches. Per germline, CDR1 LNHDA and CDR2 SQIVND (reference sequence). The CDR3 runs to 16 residues.

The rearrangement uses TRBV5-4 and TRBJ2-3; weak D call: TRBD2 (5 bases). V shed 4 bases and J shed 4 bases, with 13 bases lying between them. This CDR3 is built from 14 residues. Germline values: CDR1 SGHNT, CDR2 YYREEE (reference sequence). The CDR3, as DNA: TGTGCCAGCAGCCAACCCGGGGAGCCAGATACGCAGTATTTT. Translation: CASSQPGEPDTQYF.

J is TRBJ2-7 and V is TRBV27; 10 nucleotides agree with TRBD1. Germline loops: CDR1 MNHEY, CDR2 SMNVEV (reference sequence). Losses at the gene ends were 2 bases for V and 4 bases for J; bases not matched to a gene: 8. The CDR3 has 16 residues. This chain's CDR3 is CASSLGPGTGEYEQYF. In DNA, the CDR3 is TGTGCCAGCAGTTTAGGACCCGGGACAGGGGAGTACGAGCAGTACTTC.

The CDR3 DNA reads as TGTGCCAGTACCCTAAGCCCCGGGACAGGAGGCGAGCAGTACTTC. The encoded protein is CASTLSPGTGGEQYF. V gene TRBV19 combines with J gene TRBJ2-5; 8 bases line up with TRBD1. The end of the DNA is better explained by TRBJ2-7, so the J call may be wrong. This CDR3 comprises 15 residues. CDR1 and CDR2 from the germline V gene are LNHDA and SQIVND (reference sequence).